The rows below give T cell receptor beta chains drawn from one sample of a study of cytomegalovirus exposure and HLA in healthy donors. Data came from immunoSEQ multiplex PCR; TCRdb stores just in-frame clones and leaves some out. The sample shows approximately 150,000 clones, approximately 80% of them seen only once. The sequenced sample was PBMCs. These receptors came from a man under 40 in good health and CMV-seropositive. Each CDR3 is given with its conserved first and last residue. A D gene is named only where the DNA matches it firmly. Size values are once, few and many counts, or a class for expanded clones, and some rows have none.

j_gene: TRBJ2-1; v_gene: TRBV9; abundance: -; d_gene: -; CDR3nt: TGTGCCAGCGGATCGGACACCTACAATGAGCAGTTCTTC; CDR3aa: CASGSDTYNEQFF
j_gene: TRBJ2-7; v_gene: TRBV10-2; abundance: -; d_gene: TRBD2; CDR3nt: TGCGCCAGCTCACTACTAGCGGGGGCGGGGGAGCAGTACTTC; CDR3aa: CASSLLAGAGEQYF
j_gene: TRBJ2-1; v_gene: TRBV5-6; abundance: -; d_gene: -; CDR3nt: TGTGCCAGCAGCTTATTAACAGCGGTAGAGCAGTTCTTC; CDR3aa: CASSLLTAVEQFF
j_gene: TRBJ2-7; v_gene: TRBV5-1; abundance: -; d_gene: -; CDR3nt: TGCGCCAGCAGCTTGGGACCAGGGGACTACGAGCAGTACTTC; CDR3aa: CASSLGPGDYEQYF
j_gene: TRBJ2-3; v_gene: TRBV29-1; abundance: -; d_gene: TRBD2; CDR3nt: TGCAGCGTTGGGACTAGCGGGAGCACAGATACGCAGTATTTT; CDR3aa: CSVGTSGSTDTQYF
j_gene: TRBJ1-2; v_gene: TRBV6-1; abundance: -; d_gene: TRBD1; CDR3nt: TGTGCCAGCAGTGAATGGAGCCCGGACAGGGGGCAGGGTGGCTACACCTTC; CDR3aa: CASSEWSPDRGQGGYTF
j_gene: TRBJ2-1; v_gene: TRBV9; abundance: few; d_gene: TRBD2; CDR3nt: TGTGCCAGCAGCTTCCGGACTAGCGGGAGATACAATGAGCAGTTCTTC; CDR3aa: CASSFRTSGRYNEQFF
j_gene: TRBJ1-2; v_gene: TRBV4-1; abundance: -; d_gene: -; CDR3nt: TGCGCCAGCAGCCAAGTCCCGGGGAATGGCTACACCTTC; CDR3aa: CASSQVPGNGYTF
j_gene: TRBJ2-7; v_gene: TRBV7-3; abundance: -; d_gene: -; CDR3nt: TGTGCCAGCAGCTTATCGGGACACCCTCCCTACGAGCAGTACTTC; CDR3aa: CASSLSGHPPYEQYF
j_gene: TRBJ2-1; v_gene: TRBV15; abundance: -; d_gene: -; CDR3nt: TGTGCCACCATGACGGGACAATACAATGAGCAGTTCTTC; CDR3aa: CATMTGQYNEQFF
j_gene: TRBJ1-6; v_gene: TRBV9; abundance: -; d_gene: -; CDR3nt: TGTGCCAGCAGCGCACAGGGCTCGAGTGATTCACCCCTCCACTTT; CDR3aa: CASSAQGSSDSPLHF
j_gene: TRBJ2-7; v_gene: TRBV14; abundance: -; d_gene: TRBD1; CDR3nt: TGTGCCAGCAGCCAATGGCAGGGGGCCAGCTCCTACGAGCAGTACTTC; CDR3aa: CASSQWQGASSYEQYF
j_gene: TRBJ2-7; v_gene: TRBV27; abundance: -; d_gene: -; CDR3nt: TGTGCCAGCAGTTTCAGAGGATACGAGCAGTACTTC; CDR3aa: CASSFRGYEQYF
j_gene: TRBJ2-5; v_gene: TRBV7-9; abundance: -; d_gene: -; CDR3nt: TGTGCCAGCAGCTTAGATGGGCAGGAGACCCAGTACTTC; CDR3aa: CASSLDGQETQYF
j_gene: TRBJ2-5; v_gene: TRBV2; abundance: -; d_gene: -; CDR3nt: TGTGCCAGGGCCGTGAGGGGGGGATCCCAAGAGACCCAGTACTTC; CDR3aa: CARAVRGGSQETQYF
j_gene: TRBJ1-5; v_gene: TRBV7-9; abundance: once; d_gene: -; CDR3nt: TGTGCCAGCAGCTTAGGGGGCTGGGGCCAGCCCCAGCATTTT; CDR3aa: CASSLGGWGQPQHF
j_gene: TRBJ2-3; v_gene: TRBV14; abundance: -; d_gene: TRBD1; CDR3nt: TGTGCCAGCAGCCGGGACGACAGGGGGCGCCCCCTTTACACAGATACGCAGTATTTT; CDR3aa: CASSRDDRGRPLYTDTQYF
j_gene: TRBJ2-5; v_gene: TRBV7-6; abundance: -; d_gene: TRBD2; CDR3nt: TGTGCCAGCAGCTTAGTAGAGCGGGGGGGCCGGACAGAGACCCAGTACTTC; CDR3aa: CASSLVERGGRTETQYF
j_gene: TRBJ2-1; v_gene: TRBV7-2; abundance: few; d_gene: -; CDR3nt: TGTGCCAGCAGCTTCGAGGGGAGGAGGAACAATGAGCAGTTCTTC; CDR3aa: CASSFEGRRNNEQFF
j_gene: TRBJ2-7; v_gene: TRBV4-3; abundance: -; d_gene: -; CDR3nt: TGCGCCAGCAGCCAAGATTTCCGTAGCTCCTACGAGCAGTACTTC; CDR3aa: CASSQDFRSSYEQYF
j_gene: TRBJ2-1; v_gene: TRBV27; abundance: -; d_gene: -; CDR3nt: TGTGCCAGCAGTTTTACTGGGGAACATAGGGGGGAGCAGTTCTTC; CDR3aa: CASSFTGEHRGEQFF
j_gene: TRBJ2-3; v_gene: TRBV25-1; abundance: -; d_gene: -; CDR3nt: TGTGCCAGCGCCCTCTCGGGCACAGATACGCAGTATTTT; CDR3aa: CASALSGTDTQYF
j_gene: TRBJ1-5; v_gene: TRBV7-9; abundance: -; d_gene: TRBD1; CDR3nt: TGTGCCAGCAGCCCAGGGACAGGCAATCAGCCCCAGCATTTT; CDR3aa: CASSPGTGNQPQHF
j_gene: TRBJ2-1; v_gene: TRBV6-5; abundance: -; d_gene: -; CDR3nt: TGTGCCAGCAGTTACCGCCGACAGTGGACCTACAATGAGCAGTTCTTC; CDR3aa: CASSYRRQWTYNEQFF
j_gene: TRBJ2-5; v_gene: TRBV6-5; abundance: once; d_gene: -; CDR3nt: TGTGCCAGCAGTGCGGACCAAGAGACCCAGTACTTC; CDR3aa: CASSADQETQYF
j_gene: TRBJ1-2; v_gene: TRBV4-1; abundance: few; d_gene: -; CDR3nt: TGCGCCAGCAGCCAAGATACGAGCGGGGGCTACACCTTC; CDR3aa: CASSQDTSGGYTF
j_gene: TRBJ2-5; v_gene: TRBV5-1; abundance: -; d_gene: TRBD1; CDR3nt: TGCGCCAGCAGCTTGGACGGGACAGGGGGCCTAGAGACCCAGTACTTC; CDR3aa: CASSLDGTGGLETQYF
j_gene: TRBJ2-4; v_gene: TRBV15; abundance: -; d_gene: -; CDR3nt: TGTGCCACCAGCAGAGATCGTATAACAGGGAACATTCAGTACTTC; CDR3aa: CATSRDRITGNIQYF
j_gene: TRBJ2-2; v_gene: TRBV5-1; abundance: -; d_gene: -; CDR3nt: TGCGCCAGCAGCTTGGGGTTGGGCAGAACCAACACCGGGGAGCTGTTTTTT; CDR3aa: CASSLGLGRTNTGELFF
j_gene: TRBJ1-2; v_gene: TRBV2; abundance: -; d_gene: TRBD1; CDR3nt: TGTGCCAACCGACAGGGTCAAAACTATGGCTACACCTTC; CDR3aa: CANRQGQNYGYTF
j_gene: TRBJ1-2; v_gene: TRBV21-1; abundance: -; d_gene: -; CDR3nt: TGTGCCAGCAGCAAACGGAGGGGTGGTTCTAACTATGGCTACACCTTC; CDR3aa: CASSKRRGGSNYGYTF
j_gene: TRBJ2-5; v_gene: TRBV5-1; abundance: -; d_gene: TRBD2; CDR3nt: TGCGCCAGCACCTCCTGGCATAATAGCGGGGGGGTAGGAGAGACCCAGTACTTC; CDR3aa: CASTSWHNSGGVGETQYF
j_gene: TRBJ2-7; v_gene: TRBV5-4; abundance: -; d_gene: TRBD2; CDR3nt: TGTGCCAGCAGCTTTACCCGGACTAGCGGGGGTTACGAGCAGTACTTC; CDR3aa: CASSFTRTSGGYEQYF
j_gene: TRBJ2-1; v_gene: TRBV4-2; abundance: -; d_gene: -; CDR3nt: TGTGCCAGCAGCCAAGTGGGGGGTACGGCCTACAATGAGCAGTTCTTC; CDR3aa: CASSQVGGTAYNEQFF
j_gene: TRBJ2-1; v_gene: TRBV6-4; abundance: -; d_gene: TRBD1; CDR3nt: TGTGCCAGCAGTGACTTGGAGACAGGGGACTACAATGAGCAGTTCTTC; CDR3aa: CASSDLETGDYNEQFF
j_gene: TRBJ2-2; v_gene: TRBV27; abundance: -; d_gene: TRBD2; CDR3nt: TGTGCGTCTGGGACTAGCGGGGGGGCCGCCGGGGAGCTGTTTTTT; CDR3aa: CASGTSGGAAGELFF
j_gene: TRBJ2-1; v_gene: TRBV7-3; abundance: -; d_gene: -; CDR3nt: TGTGCCAGCAGCTTAAGTGTAGGGAGCCCTGAGCAGTTCTTC; CDR3aa: CASSLSVGSPEQFF